Presented here are 9 T cell receptor beta chains from one specimen sequenced in a study of blood T cell repertoires in COVID-19. Produced via immunoSEQ multiplex PCR; TCRdb's table is partial and in-frame only. The data contain around 19,000 clones, about four fifths of them singletons. Sequencing was done on a sample of peripheral blood. The origin of the receptors is a man older than 75 with acute or convalescent COVID-19.

In its sample, this clone was seen a few times. This chain connects TRBV4-2 to TRBJ2-3; 10 bases match TRBD2. The CDR3 length is 16 residues. The J segment lost 1 base and the V segment lost 3 bases, leaving 4 bases of the junction unmatched. Germline loops: CDR1 LGHNA, CDR2 YNFKEQ. The CDR3, as DNA: TGTGCCAGCAGCCATGATACTAGCGGGGGCACAGATACGCAGTATTTT. This codes for CASSHDTSGGTDTQYF.

This clone has just a few counts. This chain connects TRBV29-1 to TRBJ2-1, with 11 nucleotides matching TRBD2. The V and J ends lost 7 bases and 7 bases, in that order; junction bases with no gene match: 12. Germline lookup yields CDR1 SQVTM and CDR2 ANQGSEA. The CDR3 consists of 15 residues. CDR3 bases: TGCAGCGCCTCGGTGGGACTAGCGGTACAAAATGAGCAGTTCTTC. Translation: CSASVGLAVQNEQFF.

This clone came up a few times. The chain links TRBV20-1 to TRBJ2-3; D may be TRBD2 (5 bases). The CDR3 consists of 11 residues. The V end lost 1 base, the J end lost 7 bases, and 6 bases lay between the germline ends. Germline lookup yields CDR1 DFQATT and CDR2 SNEGSKA (reference sequence). The DNA of the CDR3 is TGCAGTGCTAGAGGGAGGCATACGCAGTATTTT. The encoded protein is CSARGRHTQYF.

This chain joins TRBV5-1 and TRBJ2-5, with 9 bases fitting TRBD2. The V gene's germline CDR1 is SGHRS and CDR2 YFSETQ. The length of the CDR3 is 14 residues. The V gene end was trimmed by 4 bases and the J gene end by 2 bases; junction bases not matched to a gene: 3. The DNA of the CDR3 is TGCGCCAGCAGCCCCGGACTAGCGCAAGAGACCCAGTACTTC. Amino acid sequence: CASSPGLAQETQYF.

The V call is TRBV11-2, the J call TRBJ2-7; 15 bases agree with TRBD2. CDR1 SGHAT and CDR2 FQNNGV come from the germline V gene. The J segment lost 2 bases and the V segment lost 7 bases, leaving 12 bases of the junction unmatched. There are 18 residues in the CDR3. The CDR3 DNA is TGTGCCAGCAACCCGGGGGGACTAGCGGGAGGTAGGGCCTACGAGCAGTACTTC. Translating it yields CASNPGGLAGGRAYEQYF.

The chain uses TRBV5-6 and TRBJ2-3, with 7 bases fitting TRBD1. From germline, CDR1 is SGHDT and CDR2 YYEEEE. This CDR3 contains 16 residues. V shed 1 base and J 2 bases; nucleotides not matched to a gene: 7. CDR3 sequence (DNA): TGTGCCAGCAGCTTGAGGACAGGTGCGGTCACAGATACGCAGTATTTT. This codes for CASSLRTGAVTDTQYF.

This chain uses TRBV9 with TRBJ2-7; tentatively, D is TRBD1 (6 bases). Between the trimmed V and J ends, which lost 0 bases and 5 bases, there was a span of 21 bases. Germline V gene lookup returns CDR1 SGDLS and CDR2 YYNGEE. The CDR3 sequence is 17 residues long. CDR3 DNA: TGTGCCAGCAGCGTAGGTGAAAAGGCAGGGACAAGGAACGAGCAGTACTTC. Protein product: CASSVGEKAGTRNEQYF.

This clone was recorded only once. A read error may account for a junction end that differs from germline. The chain uses TRBV5-1 and TRBJ2-3, with 7 bases fitting TRBD2. Germline V gene lookup returns CDR1 SGHRS and CDR2 YFSETQ. The CDR3 sequence is 14 residues long. The CDR3 coding sequence is TGCGCCAACAGCTCTAGCGGTAGCACAGATACGCAGTATTTT. Its protein product is CANSSSGSTDTQYF. The full variable domain, its missing parts supplied by reference TRBV5-1 and TRBJ2-3, is KAGVTQTPRYLIKTRGQQVTLSCSPISGHRSVSWYQQTPGQGLQFLFEYFSETQRNKGNFPGRFSGRQFSNSRSEMNVSTLELGDSALYLCANSSSGSTDTQYFGPGTRLTVL.

This chain connects TRBV19 to TRBJ2-7; 9 bases fit TRBD2. The J segment lost 3 bases and the V segment lost 5 bases, leaving 2 bases of the junction unmatched. Germline V gene sequence: CDR1 LNHDA, CDR2 SQIVND (reference sequence). This CDR3 contains 13 residues. In nucleotides, the CDR3 is TGTGCCAGTAGTCAGACTAGCGGCTACGAGCAGTACTTC. It specifies CASSQTSGYEQYF.